Shown below are 9 T cell receptor beta chains from a single sample sequenced in a study of blood T cell repertoires in COVID-19. Sequenced by immunoSEQ multiplex PCR; TCRdb stores in-frame clones only, minus some. The table lists 150,000 or so clones, 82% of them singletons. The sequencing input was PBMCs or T cells enriched from blood (not recorded which). The source of these receptors is a man aged 55 to 69 who had recovered from COVID-19.

The rearrangement uses TRBV6-2 or TRBV6-3 and TRBJ1-6, with 11 bases identical to TRBD1. Per germline, CDR1 MNHEY and CDR2 SVGEGT. The CDR3 is 14 amino acids. V gave up 5 bases and J gave up 9 bases; unmatched junction bases: 3. As DNA, the CDR3 is TGTGCCAGCAGTCCGGACAGGGGGCGTTCACCCCTCCACTTT. This gives the protein CASSPDRGRSPLHF.

The J gene is TRBJ1-1, the V gene TRBV5-1; D gene unclear. CDR3 length equals 14 residues. V was clipped by 7 bases and J by 0 bases, with 13 bases between them. Germline CDR1 SGHRS, CDR2 YFSETQ. CDR3 sequence reads: CASWVGSVNTEAFF. CDR3 nucleotide sequence: TGCGCCAGCTGGGTGGGGAGCGTGAACACTGAAGCTTTCTTT.

The chain is built from TRBV3-1 (or the pseudogene TRBV3-2) and TRBJ1-2, with D uncertain. This CDR3 contains 15 residues. V was clipped by 2 bases and J by 2 bases, with 12 bases between them. Germline V lookup: CDR1 LGHDT, CDR2 YNNKEL (reference sequence). The CDR3 region is CASSQTATTNYGYTF. The CDR3 bases are TGTGCCAGCAGCCAAACCGCGACAACGAACTATGGCTACACCTTC.

The chain has TRBV19 and TRBJ1-2; D unclear. V gave up 6 bases and J gave up 2 bases, with 10 bases separating them. CDR3 length: 13 amino acids. Germline CDR1 reads LNHDA; CDR2 reads SQIVND (reference sequence). CDR3 sequence (DNA): TGTGCCAGTAGAGCGCGGCAGAACTATGGCTACACCTTC. The encoded protein is CASRARQNYGYTF.

This chain uses TRBV5-6 with TRBJ2-1; D unclear. Germline lookup yields CDR1 SGHDT and CDR2 YYEEEE. This CDR3 has 13 residues. Between the trimmed V and J ends, which lost 0 bases and 8 bases, there was a span of 9 bases. The CDR3 sequence is CASSLGPSDEQFF. The CDR3, as DNA: TGTGCCAGCAGCTTGGGCCCCTCGGATGAGCAGTTCTTC.

This rearrangement joins TRBV7-2 to TRBJ1-2; D is uncertain. Germline-derived CDR1 and CDR2 are SGHTA and FQGNSA. The CDR3 is made up of 13 amino acids. The V gene lost 6 bases and the J gene lost 7 bases, with 15 bases spanning the gap. This chain's CDR3 is CASSPLWSGGYTF. Written as DNA, the CDR3 is TGTGCCAGCAGTCCCCTGTGGAGCGGTGGCTACACCTTC.

Only a few counts were recorded for this clone. This chain joins TRBV9 and TRBJ2-3, with a possible D match to TRBD1 (5 bases). V lost 4 bases to trimming and J lost 4 bases, with 19 bases between them. The germline V gene encodes CDR1 SGDLS and CDR2 YYNGEE. CDR3 length: 16 amino acids. CDR3 sequence: CASSTYLGLRADTQYF. The CDR3 DNA is TGTGCCAGCAGCACGTATCTGGGGCTGAGAGCAGATACGCAGTATTTT.

This clone was found once. The rearrangement links TRBV27 to TRBJ2-1; TRBD2 agrees at 11 bases. After removal of 7 bases from V and 6 bases from J, the junction contained 5 bases not matched to a gene. The germline gives CDR1 MNHEY, CDR2 SMNVEV (reference sequence). CDR3 length: 14 residues. CDR3 sequence (DNA): TGTGCCAGCATGACTAGCGGGAACCCCAATGAGCAGTTCTTC. As protein: CASMTSGNPNEQFF.

The chain recombines TRBV5-5 with TRBJ1-1; no clear D gene. Germline V gene sequence: CDR1 SGHKS, CDR2 YYEKEE (reference sequence). The ends were cut back, 5 bases at V and 4 bases at J, with 6 bases in the middle. The CDR3 has 11 amino acids. As DNA, the CDR3 is TGTGCCAGCAGTCTTAGCACTGAAGCTTTCTTT. This encodes CASSLSTEAFF.